This paragraph covers one T cell receptor beta chain sequence. These data come from a study of T cells after yellow fever vaccination. Researchers made TCR cDNA using 5'RACE template switching, and this step added a universal primer site and UMIs. TCRdb reprocessed the 5' RACE reads with MiXCR, giving one entry per CDR3 protein. The repertoire includes 75,000 to 100,000 distinct CDR3 sequences, 7.5% to 10% of them detected once, and roughly 15% sits in the top ten. Germline CDR1 is SGDLS and CDR2 is YYNGEE. With 3 bases removed from V and 0 bases from J, the gap between germline ends came to 5 bases. This CDR3 is 13 amino acids long.

The sequencing here drew on CD8+ T cells not binding an NS4B(214-222) dextramer, sorted from PBMCs, taken roughly 15 days after the first yellow fever vaccination. This sequence joins TRBV9 and TRBJ2-3; D not resolved. This sequence originates from a man between 18 and 35 years old who received the YFV17D yellow fever vaccine. CDR3 region: CASSAASTDTQYF. The CDR3 region has the DNA TGTGCCAGCAGCGCGGCTAGCACAGATACGCAGTATTTT.